This TCR beta chain was recovered during a study of cytomegalovirus exposure and HLA in healthy donors. The PCR employed 60 Vbeta primers together with 13 Jbeta primers. Method: immunoSEQ multiplex PCR; TCRdb's copy keeps in-frame clones and lacks some. The sample shows 55,000 to 65,000 clones, roughly 84% of them seen only once. Concerning this clone itself: The antigen is unknown.

CDR1 and CDR2 from the germline V gene are KGHSH and LQKENI. This CDR3 contains 15 residues. Germline trimming cut 6 bases from V and 4 bases from J; bases unmatched to any gene: 8. Findings and caveats of the study: A later analysis found TCR association rates differed by HLA locus, highest for DRB1 and lowest for HLA-C. A later analysis reportedly found that, within productive TCRs, an Asian-associated ancestry cluster had fewer N-insertions than the mean observed across the roughly 700 donors. Cytomegalovirus association was listed for about 160 TCR beta chains.

This receptor was obtained from a human donor in good health. Sequenced material: PBMCs. The rearrangement uses TRBV18 and TRBJ1-5; 8 nucleotides agree with TRBD1. CDR3: CASSATGEKNQPQHF. CDR3 nucleotide sequence: TGTGCCAGCTCGGCGACAGGGGAGAAGAATCAGCCCCAGCATTTT.